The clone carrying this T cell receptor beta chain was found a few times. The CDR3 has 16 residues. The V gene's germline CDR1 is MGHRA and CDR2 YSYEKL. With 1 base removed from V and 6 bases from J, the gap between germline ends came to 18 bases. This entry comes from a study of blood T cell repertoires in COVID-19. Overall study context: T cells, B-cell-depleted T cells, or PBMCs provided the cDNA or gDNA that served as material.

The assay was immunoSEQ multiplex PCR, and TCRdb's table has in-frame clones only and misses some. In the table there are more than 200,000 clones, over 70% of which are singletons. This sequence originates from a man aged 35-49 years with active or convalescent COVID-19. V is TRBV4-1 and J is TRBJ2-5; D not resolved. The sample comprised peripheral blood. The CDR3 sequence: CASSQGVTASDQTQYF. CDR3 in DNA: TGCGCCAGCAGCCAAGGTGTAACAGCATCCGACCAGACCCAGTACTTC.